What follows are 15 T cell receptor beta chains derived from one specimen sequenced in a study of tumor-infiltrating lymphocytes in oesophageal squamous cell carcinoma listed by TCRdb under 2016. Libraries were prepared through PCR. Instrument used: Illumina HiSeq 2000. TCRdb handled the public reads itself, with Q25 trimming in fastp and clone calling in MiXCR, and kept productive beta chains. Each CDR3 protein gets just one entry, which takes the most common genes and DNA from the rows behind it. For this sample there are under 20,000 distinct CDR3 sequences; roughly 37% appear just once. Roughly 7.1% of the sample is held by the ten biggest clonotypes. Sequencing was done on a sample of blood. The receptors stem from a male donor with esophageal squamous cell carcinoma.

This clonotype was found many times. The V gene is TRBV21-1, the J gene TRBJ1-2; the table names TRBD1, a call not compared with the DNA. TRBV21-1 is annotated as a pseudogene. The CDR3 contains 16 residues. The CDR3, as DNA: TGTGCCAGCAGCAAAGTGAAAACAGGGGGTAACTATGGCTACACCTTC. Residues: CASSKVKTGGNYGYTF.

The chain carries TRBV12-3 or TRBV12-4 and TRBJ2-4; unclear D gene. With the DNA end fitting TRBJ2-1 better, the J assignment may be wrong. This CDR3 spans 13 amino acids. CDR3 sequence reads: CASSHYPKNEQFF. The DNA of the CDR3 is TGTGCCAGCAGCCATTACCCCAAAAATGAGCAGTTCTTC.

Many counts were recorded for this clonotype. CDR3 loop: CAIRPRDRTYEQYF. Here the CDR3 DNA reads TGTGCCATCAGGCCCCGGGACAGAACCTACGAGCAGTACTTC. The chain has TRBV10-3 and TRBJ2-7; TRBD1 matches 7 bases. The J segment lost 2 bases and the V segment lost 6 bases, leaving 7 bases of the junction unmatched. The CDR3 is 14 residues long. Germline V lookup: CDR1 ENHRY, CDR2 SYGVKD.

In its sample, this clonotype was seen many times. The chain couples TRBV4-2 to TRBJ1-3; the match to TRBD1 covers 8 bases. The CDR3 consists of 16 residues. CDR1 is LGHNA, CDR2 YNFKEQ, per germline. V trimming: 0 bases; J trimming: 4 bases; junction bases outside the gene matches: 5. The CDR3 DNA reads as TGTGCCAGCAGCCAAGACCGGACAGGGATAGGAAACACCATATATTTT. Its protein product is CASSQDRTGIGNTIYF.

This clonotype is deemed medium-sized. The rearrangement uses TRBV12-3 or TRBV12-4 and TRBJ2-7, with no clear D. The CDR3 consists of 13 residues. The V end lost 5 bases, the J end lost 1 base, and 9 bases lay between the germline ends. CDR3 coding DNA: TGTGCCAGCAGTGATGAGACTTCCTACGAGCAGTACTTC. Amino acids: CASSDETSYEQYF.

This clonotype was seen more than once but under ten times. Since no conserved phenylalanine or tryptophan closes the CDR3, a read error is the likely cause. Because the CDR3's place on the DNA is in doubt, the DNA is left out and the CDR3 is given as listed by TCRdb. The V and J genes are TRBV7-9 and TRBJ2-5; TRBD1 was called by the table and not checked on the DNA. Termini included, the CDR3 measures 17 amino acids. Germline values: CDR1 SEHNR, CDR2 FQNEAQ (reference sequence). The CDR3 here is CASSAQGADNSPLHFGN.

There are many counts of this clonotype. The V gene is TRBV5-1, the J gene TRBJ2-2; TRBD2 matches 8 bases. Germline CDR1 and CDR2: SGHRS and YFSETQ. The CDR3 is made up of 16 amino acids. With V trimmed by 5 bases and J by 0 bases, 6 bases remained unmatched. The CDR3 is CASSGSGVANTGELFF. CDR3 bases: TGCGCCAGCAGTGGTAGCGGGGTCGCGAACACCGGGGAGCTGTTTTTT.

The chain employs TRBV7-2 and TRBJ1-1; maybe TRBD1 (6 bases). Germline V lookup: CDR1 SGHTA, CDR2 FQGNSA. This CDR3 region has 14 residues. The V end lost 5 bases, the J end lost 8 bases, and 18 bases lay between the germline ends. DNA of the CDR3: TGTGCCAGCAGCCGGGACACCCGGACGCCAGAAGCTTTCTTT. This sequence encodes CASSRDTRTPEAFF.

The chain combines TRBV9 with TRBJ2-7; 7 bases are a match to TRBD2. The J call may be in error: the DNA end matches TRBJ2-5 better. The CDR3 has 16 residues. Germline CDR1 SGDLS, CDR2 YYNGEE. DNA for the CDR3: TGTGCCAGCAGCGCTCAGGGCGGGAGCGGGGAAGAGACCCAGTACTTC. Protein sequence: CASSAQGGSGEETQYF.

Many counts were recorded for this clonotype. CDR3 loop: CASSRTGGDTGELFF. For the CDR3, the DNA is TGTGCCAGCAGCCGGACAGGGGGTGACACCGGGGAGCTGTTTTTT. The gene calls are TRBV6-1 and TRBJ2-2, with 10 bases identical to TRBD1. Germline CDR1 is MNHNS and CDR2 is SASEGT. The CDR3 loop spans 15 amino acids. V was clipped by 6 bases and J by 3 bases; unmatched bases: 4.

The rearrangement joins TRBV19 to TRBJ2-2, with unresolved D. The CDR3 spans 15 residues. Germline values: CDR1 LNHDA, CDR2 SQIVND (reference sequence). Trimming took 4 bases from V and 6 from J, leaving 15 bases between them. This CDR3 is CASSKSVGVAGELFF. The DNA of the CDR3 is TGTGCCAGTAGTAAGTCCGTTGGGGTCGCCGGGGAGCTGTTTTTT.

The V call is TRBV6-1, the J call TRBJ1-2; 9 nucleotides agree with TRBD1. The junction had 12 bases not matched to a gene; V was cut back by 6 bases and J by 7 bases. Looked up from germline, CDR1 is MNHNS and CDR2 is SASEGT. The CDR3 totals 15 residues. In nucleotides, the CDR3 is TGTGCCAGCAGCCCCACCAGACAGGGGGATAGTGGCTACACCTTC. Encoded protein: CASSPTRQGDSGYTF.

V gene TRBV12-3 or TRBV12-4 combines with J gene TRBJ2-4, with D possibly TRBD2 on 6 matching bases. CDR3 length: 13 residues. Trimming left V 2 bases short and J 6 bases short, with 8 bases between. CDR3 amino acids: CASSLMGGNIQYF. CDR3 bases: TGTGCCAGCAGTTTAATGGGGGGAAACATTCAGTACTTC.

The V and J genes are TRBV7-2 and TRBJ2-5, with D unresolved. V lost 2 bases to trimming and J lost 1 base, with 8 bases between them. Germline values: CDR1 SGHTA, CDR2 FQGNSA. The CDR3 is 14 residues long. The CDR3 bases are TGTGCCAGCAGCTTAAGACTCAGCCAAGAGACCCAGTACTTC. Amino acids: CASSLRLSQETQYF.

About this clonotype itself: This is likely a read error, given that the CDR3 carries no conserved phenylalanine or tryptophan at its end. The limits of the CDR3 on the DNA are not certain, so only TCRdb's listed CDR3 is given. The genes are TRBV7-9 and TRBJ2-6; the tabulated D call, TRBD1, remains unverified against the DNA. Looked up from germline, CDR1 is SEHNR and CDR2 is FQNEAQ (reference sequence). The CDR3 has 15 amino acids, counting both end residues. CDR3 residues: CASSLVREETQYFGA.